The 7 T cell receptor beta chains given below trace back to one sample, sequenced in a study of human T cells and chemical hapten exposure. TCRdb recomputed calls from the RACE reads with MiXCR, one row per CDR3 protein. The table shows 60,000 to 80,000 distinct CDR3 sequences, with around 6.1% occurring only once. Time point of the sample: healthy volunteer bleed at 6 weeks. Blood, whole and unfractionated, served as the source for total RNA extraction. The specimen was whole blood. The receptor set was obtained from a female donor in good health. Some clones in this sample may be carry-over from other donors' samples.

This clonotype was found many times. This chain uses TRBV20-1 with TRBJ1-5; D is ambiguous. Germline CDR1 DFQATT, CDR2 SNEGSKA (reference sequence). This CDR3 has 12 residues. V shed 3 bases and J shed 3 bases, with 6 bases lying between them. In nucleotides, the CDR3 is TGCAGTGCTAGGGTGCTCAATCAGCCCCAGCATTTT. Translating it yields CSARVLNQPQHF.

This clonotype was seen at least ten times. The rearrangement joins TRBV29-1 to TRBJ2-1, with 8 bases fitting TRBD2. V shed 4 bases, J shed 0 bases, and the junction held 11 bases outside the gene matches. CDR1 SQVTM and CDR2 ANQGSEA come from the germline V gene. The CDR3 runs 17 residues. This CDR3 is CSVGSFAGTSSYNEQFF. The CDR3 coding sequence is TGCAGCGTTGGAAGTTTCGCAGGGACTAGCTCCTACAATGAGCAGTTCTTC.

Comment on this clonotype: With a much larger clone just one base away, this may be a read error. This chain links TRBV6-2 or TRBV6-3 with TRBJ2-7, with 9 bases aligning to TRBD1. The CDR3 is made up of 14 amino acids. Germline-derived CDR1 and CDR2 are MNHEY and SVGEGT. With 8 bases clipped from V and 5 bases from J, the junction kept 10 bases outside the gene matches. The CDR3 nucleotides are TGTGCCAGCGGTTCGGTCCGGGACAGGGACGAGCAGTACTTC. This translates into CASGSVRDRDEQYF.

Ten or more counts support this clonotype. The chain is built from TRBV6-6 and TRBJ1-5; D ambiguous. Trimming shortened V by 6 bases and J by 0 bases, and 12 bases separated the two germline ends. The V gene's germline CDR1 is MNHNY and CDR2 SVGAGI (reference sequence). The CDR3 runs 15 residues. The CDR3 here is CASSLQINSNQPQHF. CDR3 coding DNA: TGTGCCAGCAGCCTTCAGATTAATAGCAATCAGCCCCAGCATTTT.

This clonotype was seen many times. The chain recombines TRBV7-2 with TRBJ1-2; D unresolved. V was shortened by 1 base and J by 0 bases, with 6 bases between the two germline ends. CDR3 size: 14 residues. From germline, CDR1 is SGHTA and CDR2 FQGNSA. The chain's CDR3 is CASSLGTANYGYTF. CDR3 bases: TGTGCCAGCAGCTTAGGGACGGCTAACTATGGCTACACCTTC.

In this sample, this clonotype turned up many times. This rearrangement joins TRBV27 to TRBJ2-6, with D unresolved. The V end lost 5 bases, the J end lost 3 bases, and 8 bases lay between the germline ends. Germline CDR1 reads MNHEY; CDR2 reads SMNVEV (reference sequence). The CDR3 contains 14 residues. CDR3 in DNA: TGTGCCAGCAGTATGCTTGGTGGGGCCAACGTCCTGACTTTC. Its translation is CASSMLGGANVLTF.

The genes are TRBV3-1 and TRBJ1-1; no firm D call. Germline V lookup: CDR1 LGHDT, CDR2 YNNKEL (reference sequence). CDR3 length equals 16 residues. V gave up 1 base and J gave up 0 bases, with 12 bases separating them. The CDR3 region has the DNA TGTGCCAGCAGCCAAGGGGGTGGCTCCATGAACACTGAAGCTTTCTTT. This encodes CASSQGGGSMNTEAFF.